Listed below are T cell receptor beta chains from one sample, sequenced in a study of cytomegalovirus exposure and HLA in healthy donors. The method was immunoSEQ multiplex PCR; TCRdb's version includes in-frame clones alone and lacks a portion of them. The sample carries more than 110,000 clones, around 79% recorded once. The sample consisted of PBMCs. Every receptor here comes from a male donor in good health and CMV-seronegative. Each CDR3 is given with its conserved first and last residue. Fields, in order: J gene, D gene, V gene, clone size, CDR3 DNA, CDR3 protein. D genes are given only for firm matches. The listing skips clone size in some rows; elsewhere it reads once, few, many or a size class.

TRBJ1-2	TRBD1	TRBV9	.	TGTGCCAGCAGCTTCGACAGGGCGGGCTACACCTTC	CASSFDRAGYTF
TRBJ2-7	.	TRBV18	.	TGTGCCAGCTCACCACGTGTTGCGGGGGCGTACGAGCAGTACTTC	CASSPRVAGAYEQYF
TRBJ1-3	TRBD1	TRBV5-1	.	TGCGCCAGCAGCTTGGCAAACAGGGGGCAAGGAAACACCATATATTTT	CASSLANRGQGNTIYF
TRBJ1-3	.	TRBV12-5	.	TGTGCTAGTGGTAGCCGGGACAAGGCCTCTTTAAGCTCTGGAAACACCATATATTTT	CASGSRDKASLSSGNTIYF
TRBJ1-1	TRBD1	TRBV5-4	.	TGTGCCAGCAGCCCAGGGACAGGGGACACTGAAGCTTTCTTT	CASSPGTGDTEAFF
TRBJ1-1	TRBD1	TRBV7-6	.	TGTGCCAGCAGCCACGGGACAGCGAACACTGAAGCTTTCTTT	CASSHGTANTEAFF
TRBJ1-2	.	TRBV6-4	.	TGTGCCAGCAGCACCCTTAAGACGGGGGATGGCTACACCTTC	CASSTLKTGDGYTF
TRBJ2-3	TRBD2	TRBV25-1	.	TGTGCCAGCAGTGACCTAGCGGGAGGGGTAGATACGCAGTATTTT	CASSDLAGGVDTQYF
TRBJ1-2	TRBD1	TRBV9	.	TGTGCCAGCAGGAGGGGGCAACCCTATGGCTACACCTTC	CASRRGQPYGYTF
TRBJ2-7	.	TRBV19	.	TGTGCCAGTAGTATTCTGAACAGTGGCTCCTACGAGCAGTACTTC	CASSILNSGSYEQYF
TRBJ1-4	TRBD1	TRBV5-1	.	TGCGCCAGCAGCTTGGCGCAGGGGGATGAAAAACTGTTTTTT	CASSLAQGDEKLFF
TRBJ1-1	.	TRBV18	.	TGTGCCAGCTCGACAAGCGGAGCAAACACTGAAGCTTTCTTT	CASSTSGANTEAFF
TRBJ2-1	TRBD1	TRBV28	.	TGTGCCAGCAGTTTTTCTAAGGACAGGGGTTTCGATGAGCAGTTCTTC	CASSFSKDRGFDEQFF
TRBJ1-3	TRBD1	TRBV18	.	TGTGCCAGCTCACCTCTTCGGAACAGGGGCTCTGGAAACACCATATATTTT	CASSPLRNRGSGNTIYF
TRBJ1-6	.	TRBV6-5	.	TGTGCCAGCAGTTACGGGCAGGGTAATTCACCCCTCCACTTT	CASSYGQGNSPLHF
TRBJ1-5	TRBD1	TRBV5-1	once	TGCGCCAGCAGCTCCCAGGGGGAGCGCAATCAGCCCCAGCATTTT	CASSSQGERNQPQHF
TRBJ2-7	TRBD2	TRBV15	.	TGTGCCACCAGCAGAGATACTAGCGGGAGTGGGGAGCAGTACTTC	CATSRDTSGSGEQYF
TRBJ2-5	.	TRBV6-6	.	TGTGCCAGCACTCCCACAAGAGGGACCCAGTACTTC	CASTPTRGTQYF
TRBJ1-1	.	TRBV25-1	.	TGTGCCAGCAGCAAGGGCGAGGGCGAAAGTGCTTGGAGGGCTTTCTTT	CASSKGEGESAWRAFF
TRBJ2-5	.	TRBV6-1	.	TGTGCCAGCAGCGGCCTAGGCCGAGAAGAGACCCAGTACTTC	CASSGLGREETQYF
TRBJ2-1	.	TRBV9	.	TGTGCCAGCAGCGAGGGGGAGGGTGAGCAGTTCTTC	CASSEGEGEQFF
TRBJ1-4	.	TRBV7-2	.	TGTGCCAGCAGCCCGCAGGCCTCCCATAATGAAAAACTGTTTTTT	CASSPQASHNEKLFF
TRBJ1-1	.	TRBV11-3	.	TGTGCCAGCAGCTTAGATGAGGACACTGAAGCTTTCTTT	CASSLDEDTEAFF
TRBJ1-1	.	TRBV5-1	.	TGCGCCAGCAGCTTGTCACAGGGGAACACTGAAGCTTTCTTT	CASSLSQGNTEAFF
TRBJ2-7	.	TRBV2	.	TGTGCCAGCAGTGAAGGAGGAGGGTCCCCCTACGAGCAGTACTTC	CASSEGGGSPYEQYF
TRBJ2-2	.	TRBV11-2	.	TGTGCCAGCAGCTCATGGACTGCGCACACCGGGGAGCTGTTTTTT	CASSSWTAHTGELFF
TRBJ2-1	.	TRBV7-2	.	TGTGCCAGCAGCCGCCTGAGTGGCGGGGCATATGAGCAGTTCTTC	CASSRLSGGAYEQFF
TRBJ1-1	.	TRBV10-3	.	TGTGCCACTGTCGTGGGCGCAGGGGTGGCTTTCTTT	CATVVGAGVAFF
TRBJ2-2	.	TRBV5-1	.	TGCGCCAGCACACGGCAGGGGCGTAACACCGGGGAGCTGTTTTTT	CASTRQGRNTGELFF
TRBJ2-1	TRBD2	TRBV4-2	.	TGTGCCAGCAGCCGGGGACTAGCGGGAGGAGAAAATGAGCAGTTCTTC	CASSRGLAGGENEQFF
TRBJ1-1	.	TRBV6-5	.	TGTGCCAGCAATCAGCGGGGGCCAAACACTGAAGCTTTCTTT	CASNQRGPNTEAFF
TRBJ1-3	.	TRBV6-1	once	TGTGCCAGCAATATTGGAAACACCATATATTTT	CASNIGNTIYF
TRBJ2-7	TRBD1	TRBV7-8	.	TGTGCCAGCAGCCCCGGACAGGGGGCGGACGAGCAGTACTTC	CASSPGQGADEQYF
TRBJ2-2	.	TRBV5-4	.	TGTGCCAGCAGCTTGAGGGGGTCGAACACCGGGGAGCTGTTTTTT	CASSLRGSNTGELFF
TRBJ1-2	.	TRBV5-8	.	TGTGCCAGCAGCTTAACGCGGCAGCAATTCTATGGCTACACCTTC	CASSLTRQQFYGYTF
TRBJ1-2	.	TRBV30	.	TGTGCCTGGAGCCCCCTCGGAGGGCAATCTGGCTACACCTTC	CAWSPLGGQSGYTF
TRBJ2-1	.	TRBV5-6	.	TGTGCCAGCAGCTTGGAGGGAGAGATCTACAATGAGCAGTTCTTC	CASSLEGEIYNEQFF
TRBJ1-1	.	TRBV30	few	TGTGCCTGGGGTCGAGGCACTGAAGCTTTCTTT	CAWGRGTEAFF
TRBJ1-1	TRBD1	TRBV5-1	.	TGCGCCAGCAGTTCAGGGGGCGGAGTGAACACTGAAGCTTTCTTT	CASSSGGGVNTEAFF
TRBJ2-1	.	TRBV6-6	.	TGTGCCAGCAGTCCTAGGGCGGGACGGTACTACAATGAGCAGTTCTTC	CASSPRAGRYYNEQFF
TRBJ2-5	.	TRBV7-3	.	TGTGCCAGCAGCTTAACCGGGGGTCCAGAGACCCAGTACTTC	CASSLTGGPETQYF
TRBJ2-2	.	TRBV11-2	.	TGTGCCAGCAGCTTAGTCGGGTCGGCCGGGGAGCTGTTTTTT	CASSLVGSAGELFF
TRBJ1-6	TRBD1	TRBV18	.	TGTGCCAGCTCACCAGGGACAGATCTGAGTTCACCCCTCCACTTT	CASSPGTDLSSPLHF
TRBJ2-7	.	TRBV7-9	.	TGTGCCAGCAGCTTCGCCGGCCGACGCGGGGACGAGCAGTACTTC	CASSFAGRRGDEQYF
TRBJ2-5	TRBD2	TRBV27	.	TGTGCCAGCAGTTCCGGGACTAGCTATGAGACCCAGTACTTC	CASSSGTSYETQYF
TRBJ2-1	.	TRBV30	.	TGTGCCCGGCGGGCTAGCTCCTACAATGAGCAGTTCTTC	CARRASSYNEQFF
TRBJ2-1	TRBD2	TRBV9	.	TGTGCCAGCAGCGTAGCGCTAGCGGGAGGGGACAATGAGCAGTTCTTC	CASSVALAGGDNEQFF
TRBJ1-5	.	TRBV30	few	TGTGCCTGGAGTAGTGGGCCCAGACAGCCCCAGCATTTT	CAWSSGPRQPQHF
TRBJ2-7	TRBD2	TRBV7-8	.	TGTGCCAGCAGCTTACTGGGGACTAGCGCTCCCTACGAGCAGTACTTC	CASSLLGTSAPYEQYF
TRBJ2-3	TRBD2	TRBV7-3	.	TGTGCCAGCAGCATGAACGGGGGGGGCTCAGATACGCAGTATTTT	CASSMNGGGSDTQYF
TRBJ2-7	TRBD2	TRBV29-1	.	TGCAGCGCTCGCGAAATAGCGGGTCCATACGAGCAGTACTTC	CSAREIAGPYEQYF
TRBJ1-3	.	TRBV19	once	TGTGCCAGTGCAATAATGGCGGCCGGCGTACGTGTCTCTGGAAACACCATATATTTT	CASAIMAAGVRVSGNTIYF